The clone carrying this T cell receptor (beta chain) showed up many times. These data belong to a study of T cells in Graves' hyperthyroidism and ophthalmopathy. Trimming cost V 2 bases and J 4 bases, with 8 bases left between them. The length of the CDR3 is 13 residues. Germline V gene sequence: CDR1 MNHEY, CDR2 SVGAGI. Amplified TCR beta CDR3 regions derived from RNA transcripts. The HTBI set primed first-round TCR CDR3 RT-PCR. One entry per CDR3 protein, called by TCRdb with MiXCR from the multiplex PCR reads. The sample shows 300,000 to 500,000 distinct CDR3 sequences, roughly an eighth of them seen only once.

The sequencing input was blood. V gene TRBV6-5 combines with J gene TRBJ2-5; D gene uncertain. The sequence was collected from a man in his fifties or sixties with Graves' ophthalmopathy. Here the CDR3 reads CASSYGQRETQYF. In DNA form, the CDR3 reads TGTGCCAGCAGTTACGGGCAGAGAGAGACCCAGTACTTC.